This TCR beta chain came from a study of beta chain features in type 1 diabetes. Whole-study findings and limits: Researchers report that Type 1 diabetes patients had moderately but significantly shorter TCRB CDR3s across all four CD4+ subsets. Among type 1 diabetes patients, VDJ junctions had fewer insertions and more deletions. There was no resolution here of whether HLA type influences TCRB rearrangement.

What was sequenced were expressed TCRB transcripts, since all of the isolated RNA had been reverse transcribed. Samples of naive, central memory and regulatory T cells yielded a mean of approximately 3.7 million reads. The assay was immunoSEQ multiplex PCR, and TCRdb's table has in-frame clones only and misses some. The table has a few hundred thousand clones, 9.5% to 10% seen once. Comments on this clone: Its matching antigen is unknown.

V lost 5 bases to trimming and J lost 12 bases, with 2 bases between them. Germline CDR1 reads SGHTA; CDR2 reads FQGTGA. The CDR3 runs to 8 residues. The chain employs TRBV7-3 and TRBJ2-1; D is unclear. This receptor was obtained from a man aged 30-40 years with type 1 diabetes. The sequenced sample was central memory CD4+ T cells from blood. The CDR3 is CASSPQFF. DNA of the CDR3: TGTGCCAGCAGCCCGCAGTTCTTC.